Listed below are T cell receptor beta chains from one sample, sequenced in a study of blood T cell repertoires in COVID-19. The table came from immunoSEQ multiplex PCR; TCRdb's copy has only in-frame clones and leaves some out. The data show more than 150,000 clones, roughly 79% seen once. The sample comprised peripheral blood. These receptors all stem from an elderly woman with COVID-19, enrolled during active disease. CDR3s include the opening cysteine and the closing phenylalanine or tryptophan. A D gene is named only where the DNA matches it firmly. Rows give clone size only sometimes, using once, few, many, or a class for an expanded clone.

V: TRBV4-1; D: TRBD2; size: few; J: TRBJ2-5; CDR3: CASSQVASGLEETQYF; DNA: TGCGCCAGCAGCCAAGTGGCTAGCGGACTGGAGGAGACCCAGTACTTC
V: TRBV11-2; D: -; size: -; J: TRBJ2-1; CDR3: CASSRPTSWPYNEQFF; DNA: TGTGCCAGCAGCCGCCCGACTAGTTGGCCCTACAATGAGCAGTTCTTC
V: TRBV6-5; D: TRBD2; size: -; J: TRBJ2-4; CDR3: CASSPSRGGTIQYF; DNA: TGTGCCAGCAGTCCCTCCCGGGGGGGGACCATTCAGTACTTC
V: TRBV12-2; D: -; size: -; J: TRBJ2-5; CDR3: CASRLARDRGRPETQYF; DNA: TGTGCAAGTCGCTTAGCGCGGGACAGGGGGCGCCCGGAGACCCAGTACTTC
V: TRBV7-8; D: TRBD2; size: -; J: TRBJ2-7; CDR3: CASSLTTSGGPYEQYF; DNA: TGTGCCAGCAGCCTAACCACTAGCGGGGGGCCCTACGAGCAGTACTTC
V: TRBV3-1/TRBV3-2; D: -; size: -; J: TRBJ2-2; CDR3: CASSQDWQSNTGELFF; DNA: TGTGCCAGCAGCCAAGATTGGCAGTCGAACACCGGGGAGCTGTTTTTT
V: TRBV15; D: -; size: -; J: TRBJ1-2; CDR3: CATSRDRVPNYGYTF; DNA: TGTGCCACCAGCAGAGACAGGGTGCCCAACTATGGCTACACCTTC
V: TRBV28; D: TRBD2; size: -; J: TRBJ2-5; CDR3: CASSLYVTSGRQSQETQYF; DNA: TGTGCCAGCAGTTTATATGTGACTAGCGGGAGGCAGTCCCAAGAGACCCAGTACTTC
V: TRBV7-2; D: TRBD1; size: -; J: TRBJ2-7; CDR3: CASSQDRATYEQYF; DNA: TGTGCCAGCAGCCAAGACAGGGCGACGTACGAGCAGTACTTC
V: TRBV5-6; D: TRBD1; size: few; J: TRBJ1-5; CDR3: CASSPGTGAHNQPQHF; DNA: TGTGCCAGCAGCCCGGGGACAGGGGCCCACAATCAGCCCCAGCATTTT
V: TRBV5-6; D: TRBD1; size: -; J: TRBJ1-6; CDR3: CASSLRPDRGGNSPLHF; DNA: TGTGCCAGCAGCTTGAGGCCCGACAGGGGCGGAAATTCACCCCTCCACTTT
V: TRBV11-2; D: TRBD2; size: -; J: TRBJ2-5; CDR3: CASSLAGGSWETQYF; DNA: TGTGCCAGCAGCTTAGCGGGGGGGTCGTGGGAGACCCAGTACTTC
V: TRBV24-1; D: -; size: -; J: TRBJ1-1; CDR3: CATGNGGTEAFF; DNA: TGTGCCACCGGGAACGGGGGTACTGAAGCTTTCTTT
V: TRBV5-1; D: -; size: -; J: TRBJ1-2; CDR3: CASSPGAEGYGYTF; DNA: TGCGCCAGCAGCCCTGGGGCGGAAGGCTATGGCTACACCTTC
V: TRBV18; D: -; size: -; J: TRBJ1-1; CDR3: CASLPEVNTEAFF; DNA: TGTGCCAGCCTCCCGGAGGTGAACACTGAAGCTTTCTTT
V: TRBV6-5; D: -; size: -; J: TRBJ2-2; CDR3: CASSYLAHGELFF; DNA: TGTGCCAGCAGTTACTTGGCCCACGGGGAGCTGTTTTTT
V: TRBV6-5; D: -; size: -; J: TRBJ1-5; CDR3: CASRSGHSVNQPQHF; DNA: TGTGCCAGCAGATCAGGACACTCGGTTAATCAGCCCCAGCATTTT
V: TRBV24-1; D: TRBD2; size: -; J: TRBJ2-5; CDR3: CATSAGTSGFQETQYF; DNA: TGTGCCACCAGTGCCGGGACTAGCGGCTTCCAAGAGACCCAGTACTTC
V: TRBV6-6; D: TRBD1; size: few; J: TRBJ1-1; CDR3: CASGATGGTEAFF; DNA: TGTGCCAGCGGTGCGACAGGGGGCACTGAAGCTTTCTTT
V: TRBV28; D: -; size: -; J: TRBJ1-5; CDR3: CASSFEDSTLQPQHF; DNA: TGTGCCAGCAGTTTCGAGGACAGCACACTGCAGCCCCAGCATTTT
V: TRBV11-2; D: TRBD1; size: few; J: TRBJ1-2; CDR3: CASLGPGGDYGYTF; DNA: TGTGCCAGTCTCGGGCCAGGGGGCGACTATGGCTACACCTTC
V: TRBV7-2; D: -; size: -; J: TRBJ1-6; CDR3: CASSSDSGSPLHF; DNA: TGTGCCAGCAGTTCGGACAGTGGTTCACCCCTCCACTTT
V: TRBV5-1; D: -; size: few; J: TRBJ1-2; CDR3: CASSLGGREPGGYTF; DNA: TGCGCCAGCAGCTTGGGGGGCCGGGAGCCGGGAGGCTACACCTTC
V: TRBV10-3; D: -; size: few; J: TRBJ1-3; CDR3: CAISLSGNTIYF; DNA: TGTGCCATCAGCCTCTCTGGAAACACCATATATTTT
V: TRBV27; D: -; size: -; J: TRBJ1-1; CDR3: CASSLLYNRAPTEAFF; DNA: TGTGCCAGCAGTTTATTATATAACAGGGCTCCCACTGAAGCTTTCTTT
V: TRBV7-2; D: TRBD2; size: -; J: TRBJ2-7; CDR3: CASSSMLAGATYEHF; DNA: TGTGCCAGCAGCTCGATGTTAGCGGGAGCTACCTACGAGCACTTC
V: TRBV12-3/TRBV12-4; D: -; size: -; J: TRBJ1-2; CDR3: CASSLGGDGYTF; DNA: TGTGCCAGCAGTTTGGGAGGGGATGGCTACACCTTC
V: TRBV12-3/TRBV12-4; D: -; size: -; J: TRBJ1-3; CDR3: CASSFRAGNTIYF; DNA: TGTGCCAGCAGTTTCAGGGCTGGAAACACCATATATTTT
V: TRBV2; D: -; size: -; J: TRBJ1-2; CDR3: CASSEARGSGYTF; DNA: TGTGCCAGCAGTGAAGCGCGAGGGAGTGGCTACACCTTC
V: TRBV4-3; D: TRBD1; size: few; J: TRBJ1-2; CDR3: CASSQERTGVVYGYTF; DNA: TGCGCCAGCAGCCAAGAGAGGACAGGGGTGGTCTATGGCTACACCTTC
V: TRBV19; D: -; size: -; J: TRBJ1-1; CDR3: CASSIGGTVNTEAFF; DNA: TGTGCCAGTAGTATAGGCGGGACGGTGAACACTGAAGCTTTCTTT
V: TRBV3-1/TRBV3-2; D: -; size: -; J: TRBJ1-3; CDR3: CASSQSGLGNTIYF; DNA: TGTGCCAGCAGCCAATCGGGGTTGGGAAACACCATATATTTT
V: TRBV2; D: -; size: few; J: TRBJ1-3; CDR3: CASSLTISGNTIYF; DNA: TGTGCCAGCAGTTTAACTATTTCTGGAAACACCATATATTTT
V: TRBV14; D: -; size: -; J: TRBJ1-6; CDR3: CASCRVRDSPLHF; DNA: TGTGCCAGCTGCCGCGTCAGGGATTCACCCCTCCACTTT
V: TRBV19; D: TRBD2; size: once; J: TRBJ2-5; CDR3: CASSIGSSGGSETQYF; DNA: TGTGCCAGTAGTATAGGGTCTAGCGGGGGGTCAGAGACCCAGTACTTC
V: TRBV29-1; D: TRBD1; size: -; J: TRBJ1-2; CDR3: CSVVTGDRYGYTF; DNA: TGCAGCGTTGTGACAGGGGACCGCTATGGCTACACCTTC
V: TRBV2; D: -; size: -; J: TRBJ1-1; CDR3: CASSEAVVVYTEAFF; DNA: TGTGCCAGCAGTGAAGCCGTCGTCGTTTACACTGAAGCTTTCTTT
V: TRBV3-1/TRBV3-2; D: TRBD1; size: many; J: TRBJ2-2; CDR3: CASSPLGGQGITGELFF; DNA: TGTGCCAGCAGCCCCCTAGGAGGACAGGGCATCACCGGGGAGCTGTTTTTT
V: TRBV13; D: -; size: few; J: TRBJ1-6; CDR3: CASTFNSPGSPLHF; DNA: TGTGCCAGCACCTTTAACTCGCCGGGTTCACCCCTCCACTTT
V: TRBV2; D: TRBD1; size: -; J: TRBJ1-1; CDR3: CASSTQGGRTEAFF; DNA: TGTGCCAGCAGTACACAGGGGGGGAGGACTGAAGCTTTCTTT
V: TRBV5-1; D: TRBD1; size: -; J: TRBJ1-1; CDR3: CASSLAPGGLTEAFF; DNA: TGCGCCAGCAGCTTGGCCCCAGGGGGCCTAACTGAAGCTTTCTTT
V: TRBV28; D: TRBD2; size: -; J: TRBJ2-7; CDR3: CASSFGPSGGPYEQYF; DNA: TGTGCCAGCAGTTTTGGTCCTAGCGGGGGACCCTACGAGCAGTACTTC
V: TRBV6-5; D: TRBD2; size: -; J: TRBJ2-1; CDR3: CASSYRGSGNGHEQFF; DNA: TGTGCCAGCAGTTACCGGGGTAGCGGGAATGGGCATGAGCAGTTCTTC
V: TRBV6-5; D: -; size: -; J: TRBJ2-7; CDR3: CASRAGFSYEQYF; DNA: TGTGCCAGCAGGGCGGGATTCTCCTACGAGCAGTACTTC
V: TRBV5-1; D: -; size: -; J: TRBJ1-5; CDR3: CASSLGYSNQPQHF; DNA: TGCGCCAGCAGCCTGGGCTATAGCAATCAGCCCCAGCATTTT
V: TRBV7-2; D: TRBD2; size: few; J: TRBJ2-1; CDR3: CASSTSGSSYNEQFF; DNA: TGTGCCAGCAGCACGAGCGGGAGCTCCTACAATGAGCAGTTCTTC
V: TRBV18; D: TRBD1; size: -; J: TRBJ1-1; CDR3: CASSPTTGGRTEAFF; DNA: TGTGCCAGCTCACCGACGACAGGGGGCAGGACTGAAGCTTTCTTT